This T cell receptor (beta chain) was identified in a study of human CD8 memory T cell subsets. The study, taken as a whole, reports: In stem-like memory T cells, Chao1 estimates suggested more diversity than in precursor exhausted T cells.

TCR beta libraries were made by UMI-labeled 5' RACE. TCRdb re-called the 5' RACE reads; one entry per CDR3 protein, DNA not given. The sample has approximately 12,000 distinct CDR3 sequences. This clonotype is classed as medium-sized (0.01 to 0.1%) by frequency. The target antigen is unknown. Buffy coats of healthy donors provided the PBMC used. The authors drew RNA from duplicate vials of 150,000 sorted CD8+ T cells per subset. The specimen sequenced was CD8+ T cells from PBMCs. This TCR came from a human donor in good health.

CDR3 residues: CASSNLGQMNTEAFF. V and J are TRBV28 and TRBJ1-1; the D call from TCRdb, TRBD1, cannot be confirmed without DNA. Germline CDR1 and CDR2: MDHEN and SYDVKM. The CDR3 runs to 15 residues.